One sample yielded the 10 T cell receptor beta chains listed below, sequenced in a study of T cells in localized non-small cell lung cancer. Here immunoSEQ multiplex PCR was the method, and the copy in TCRdb shows in-frame clones only, minus some. The sample shows about 15,000 clones, more than 65% of them seen only once. Sample: peripheral blood, taken before any cancer treatment. The receptors come from a female donor at least 60 years old with stage I squamous cell lung carcinoma.

The V and J genes are TRBV5-4 and TRBJ1-1; D is unclear. The CDR3 sequence is 14 residues long. Germline CDR1 SGHNT, CDR2 YYREEE (reference sequence). Trimming pared 4 bases from V and 6 bases from J, leaving 16 bases between. Written as DNA, the CDR3 is TGTGCCAGCAGCGGGATAGATGGGATCCCTGAAGCTTTCTTT. Translating gives CASSGIDGIPEAFF. Using reference TRBV5-4 and TRBJ1-1 for the parts outside the CDR3, the full variable domain is ETGVTQSPTHLIKTRGQQVTLRCSSQSGHNTVSWYQQALGQGPQFIFQYYREEENGRGNFPPRFSGLQFPNYSSELNVNALELDDSALYLCASSGIDGIPEAFFGQGTRLTVV.

The V call is TRBV19, the J call TRBJ1-5; D is ambiguous. The germline CDR1 and CDR2 sequences are LNHDA and SQIVND (reference sequence). Trimming removed 3 bases from V and 9 bases from J, with 12 bases in between. CDR3 length: 13 residues. The CDR3 protein is CASSIPVGGPQHF. Here the CDR3 DNA reads TGTGCCAGTAGTATCCCCGTGGGTGGGCCCCAGCATTTT.

This chain links TRBV19 with TRBJ2-7; the D is unclear. Deletions cut 6 bases from V and 0 bases from J, with 12 bases between. Germline V CDR1 and CDR2: LNHDA, SQIVND (reference sequence). The CDR3 is 14 residues long. CDR3 DNA sequence: TGTGCCAGTAGCCCGGGTCTCAGCTCCTACGAGCAGTACTTC. It codes for CASSPGLSSYEQYF.

The rearrangement joins TRBV30 to TRBJ1-4; D is undetermined. This CDR3 is built from 16 residues. Germline values: CDR1 GTSNPN, CDR2 SVGIG (reference sequence). V dropped 2 bases and J dropped 0 bases, with 13 bases sitting between them. CDR3 sequence: CAWSPAGLATNEKLFF. CDR3 sequence (DNA): TGTGCCTGGAGTCCGGCCGGCTTGGCAACTAATGAAAAACTGTTTTTT.

This clone has just one count. The conserved final phenylalanine or tryptophan is absent from the CDR3, which likely points to a read error. The V and J genes are TRBV15 and TRBJ1-2; D may be TRBD1 (5 bases). Per the germline V gene, CDR1 is LNHNV and CDR2 is YYDKDF (reference sequence). CDR3 size: 13 residues. Trimming pared 3 bases from V and 7 bases from J, leaving 12 bases between. In nucleotides, the CDR3 is TGTGCCACCAGCAGGACAGAACGGGCTGGCTACACCCTC. It translates to CATSRTERAGYTL.

This CDR3 is CASSLELPTEAFF. CDR3 sequence (DNA): TGCGCCAGCAGCTTGGAATTGCCCACTGAAGCTTTCTTT. The V gene is TRBV5-1, the J gene TRBJ1-1; D is uncertain. Germline V gives CDR1 SGHRS, CDR2 YFSETQ. This CDR3 has 13 amino acids. V lost 0 bases and J lost 4, with 7 bases in between.

The chain links TRBV10-3 to TRBJ1-3; 7 bases agree with TRBD1. This CDR3 comprises 14 residues. The germline CDR1 and CDR2 sequences are ENHRY and SYGVKD. The J segment lost 4 bases and the V segment lost 3 bases, leaving 3 bases of the junction unmatched. DNA for the CDR3: TGTGCCATCAGTGAAGGGACAGTAGGAAACACCATATATTTT. Its protein is CAISEGTVGNTIYF.

The chain combines TRBV5-1 with TRBJ1-1; 7 bases agree with TRBD1. The CDR3 sequence is 13 residues long. J was trimmed by 3 bases and V by 4 bases; bases with no gene match: 3. CDR1 and CDR2 (germline): SGHRS, YFSETQ. CDR3 sequence: CASSGGQDTEAFF. DNA for the CDR3: TGCGCCAGCAGCGGAGGACAGGACACTGAAGCTTTCTTT.

This chain links TRBV7-3 with TRBJ2-3; D gene uncertain. The germline V and J ends were trimmed by 2 bases and 4 bases, with 4 bases remaining between them. The CDR3 runs 12 residues. Per germline, CDR1 SGHTA and CDR2 FQGTGA. The DNA of the CDR3 is TGTGCCAGCAGCTTACTTTCAGATACGCAGTATTTT. Its protein is CASSLLSDTQYF.

The V gene is TRBV18, the J gene TRBJ1-1; D gene ambiguous. The CDR3 spans 15 residues. V dropped 3 bases and J dropped 1 base, with 12 bases sitting between them. The germline V gene encodes CDR1 KGHSH and CDR2 LQKENI. This CDR3 is CASSPLKQTNTEAFF. Here the CDR3 DNA reads TGTGCCAGCTCACCCCTCAAACAGACGAACACTGAAGCTTTCTTT.